Listed here is a single T cell receptor (beta chain). Sequencing was performed with immunoSEQ multiplex PCR; in TCRdb, only in-frame clones are kept and a portion is missing. Of some 700,000 clones in the sample, around 87% were seen once. This entry is derived from a study of shared T cell receptors in the human thymus. The V gene lost 4 bases and the J gene lost 2 bases, with 18 bases spanning the gap. This CDR3 contains 16 residues. CDR1 and CDR2 (germline): SGHRS, YFSETQ. These data were also reused for a study on human thymus T cells. From that second work: Resected material from corrective heart surgery provided the thymus tissue analysed.

V usage is TRBV5-1 and J usage is TRBJ2-5; a weak D match, TRBD2 (5 bases). This clonotype originated in a boy younger than two with a congenital heart defect. The sequencing sample was made of thymocytes. CDR3 sequence: CASSLTSDGLQETQYF. CDR3 in DNA: TGCGCCAGCAGCCTTACCTCCGACGGACTGCAAGAGACCCAGTACTTC. The full variable domain, completed using reference TRBV5-1 and TRBJ2-5, is KAGVTQTPRYLIKTRGQQVTLSCSPISGHRSVSWYQQTPGQGLQFLFEYFSETQRNKGNFPGRFSGRQFSNSRSEMNVSTLELGDSALYLCASSLTSDGLQETQYFGPGTRLLVL.